These 28 T cell receptor beta chains came from one sample sequenced in a study of T-cell memory formation after mild COVID-19. Via MiXCR, TCRdb re-called the 5' RACE reads, giving one row per CDR3 protein. The sample includes 190,000 or so distinct CDR3 sequences, around 30% of them seen just once. The sample taken for sequencing was PBMCs or a T cell subset sorted from them (not recorded which). The receptors here all came from an adult woman who had mild COVID-19 (a few samples of this study predate the infection). Cell type and time point are not known.

This clonotype was counted once. The chain employs TRBV9 and TRBJ2-3; 15 bases are a match to TRBD2. The germline V gene encodes CDR1 SGDLS and CDR2 YYNGEE. The CDR3 extends over 17 amino acids. Trimming removed 2 bases from V and 4 bases from J; junction bases left unmatched: 5. CDR3 in DNA: TGTGCCAGCAGCGTCGGGACTAGCGGGAGGATCTCAGATACGCAGTATTTT. Translation gives CASSVGTSGRISDTQYF.

This clonotype was seen a few times. The chain links TRBV7-9 to TRBJ1-5, with 7 bases that match TRBD1. This CDR3 is built from 16 residues. CDR1 and CDR2 from the germline V gene are SEHNR and FQNEAQ (reference sequence). J was trimmed by 2 bases and V by 4 bases; bases with no gene match: 8. This CDR3 is CASSWSGGLGNQPQHF. CDR3 sequence (DNA): TGTGCCAGCAGCTGGTCAGGGGGTCTGGGCAATCAGCCCCAGCATTTT.

This clonotype was counted only a few times. The rearrangement joins TRBV24-1 to TRBJ1-5; 7 bases fit TRBD1. The CDR3 extends over 15 amino acids. V dropped 5 bases and J dropped 2; count of bases not matched to a gene: 5. From germline, CDR1 is KGHDR and CDR2 SFDVKD. The CDR3 spells CATSASGTGNQPQHF. CDR3 DNA: TGTGCCACCAGTGCTTCCGGGACAGGCAATCAGCCCCAGCATTTT.

V gene TRBV5-1 combines with J gene TRBJ1-6, with 8 bases matching TRBD1. CDR3 length: 14 residues. Germline trimming cut 4 bases from V and 9 bases from J; bases unmatched to any gene: 6. From germline, CDR1 is SGHRS and CDR2 YFSETQ. The CDR3 region has the DNA TGCGCCAGCAGCCTGGGACAGGAGAGTTCACCCCTCCACTTT. This gives the protein CASSLGQESSPLHF. Full variable domain (missing parts from reference TRBV5-1 and TRBJ1-6): KAGVTQTPRYLIKTRGQQVTLSCSPISGHRSVSWYQQTPGQGLQFLFEYFSETQRNKGNFPGRFSGRQFSNSRSEMNVSTLELGDSALYLCASSLGQESSPLHFGNGTRLTVT.

Only a few counts were recorded for this clonotype. This sequence joins TRBV7-2 and TRBJ1-4; D is ambiguous. V lost 5 bases to trimming and J lost 2 bases, with 6 bases between them. Germline-derived CDR1 and CDR2 are SGHTA and FQGNSA. The CDR3 runs 13 residues. The CDR3 DNA is TGTGCCAGCAGCCGGCGGACTAATGAAAAACTGTTTTTT. Encoded protein: CASSRRTNEKLFF.

This chain joins TRBV11-2 and TRBJ2-3, with 9 bases lining up with TRBD2. The germline gives CDR1 SGHAT, CDR2 FQNNGV. V dropped 6 bases and J dropped 2; count of bases not matched to a gene: 9. The CDR3 sequence is 16 residues long. The CDR3 DNA is TGTGCCAGCAGACGGATAAGCGGGGGGTCCACAGATACGCAGTATTTT. Translation gives CASRRISGGSTDTQYF. The complete variable domain, with remaining parts taken from reference TRBV11-2 and TRBJ2-3, reads EAGVAQSPRYKIIEKRQSVAFWCNPISGHATLYWYQQILGQGPKLLIQFQNNGVVDDSQLPKDRFSAERLKGVDSTLKIQPAKLEDSAVYLCASRRISGGSTDTQYFGPGTRLTVL.

This chain joins TRBV12-3 or TRBV12-4 and TRBJ1-5; D not resolved. Trimming removed 8 bases from V and 6 bases from J, with 14 bases in between. This CDR3 region has 13 residues. The CDR3 coding sequence is TGTGCCAGCTCGTTAGTGGGGAGTCAGCCCCAGCATTTT. This gives the protein CASSLVGSQPQHF.

This clonotype was found a few times. The rearrangement links TRBV7-9 to TRBJ2-7, with 10 bases lining up with TRBD1. The CDR3 length is 17 residues. Trimming removed 3 bases from V and 3 bases from J; junction bases left unmatched: 11. Germline V gene sequence: CDR1 SEHNR, CDR2 FQNEAQ (reference sequence). CDR3 loop: CASSFTGLTGGLYEQYF. The CDR3 DNA sequence: TGTGCCAGCAGCTTTACAGGCCTGACAGGGGGCCTCTACGAGCAGTACTTC.

This clonotype was detected only a few times. V is TRBV4-1 and J is TRBJ2-2; TRBD1 aligns across 8 bases. The CDR3 is 15 amino acids. Germline V gives CDR1 MGHRA, CDR2 YSYEKL. Losses at the gene ends were 2 bases for V and 3 bases for J; bases not matched to a gene: 2. Here the CDR3 DNA reads TGCGCCAGCAGCCAAAGACAGGGGTACACCGGGGAGCTGTTTTTT. It is translated as CASSQRQGYTGELFF.

This clonotype occurred a few times. This chain links TRBV27 with TRBJ2-3; a weak D match, TRBD2 (7 bases). Germline CDR1 MNHEY, CDR2 SMNVEV (reference sequence). The V and J ends lost 4 bases and 2 bases respectively, with 13 bases between them. The CDR3 sequence is 15 residues long. The DNA of the CDR3 is TGTGCCAGCAGTTGGGGGCTAGCGGCCACAGATACGCAGTATTTT. Its protein is CASSWGLAATDTQYF.

In this sample, this clonotype turned up a few times. This rearrangement joins TRBV6-2 or TRBV6-3 to TRBJ1-1; D unclear. Deletions cut 5 bases from V and 0 bases from J, with 13 bases between. This CDR3 comprises 15 residues. Germline V gene sequence: CDR1 MNHEY, CDR2 SVGEGT. The CDR3 DNA sequence: TGTGCCAGCAGTCCCTCTGAGAGGTTGAACACTGAAGCTTTCTTT. It codes for CASSPSERLNTEAFF.

This clonotype has ten or more counts. The chain recombines TRBV3-1 with TRBJ2-7; TRBD2 aligns across 7 bases. The J segment lost 13 bases and the V segment lost 0 bases, leaving 6 bases of the junction unmatched. The CDR3 is 12 amino acids. Germline V gene lookup returns CDR1 LGHDT and CDR2 YNNKEL (reference sequence). The CDR3 nucleotides read TGTGCCAGCAGCCAAGATGGTGGACTAGAATACTTC. Translation gives CASSQDGGLEYF.

This chain joins TRBV5-1 and TRBJ1-5, with D tentatively TRBD1 (6 bases). CDR3 size: 16 residues. The V and J ends lost 0 bases and 6 bases respectively, with 16 bases between them. Germline V CDR1 and CDR2: SGHRS, YFSETQ. The CDR3 loop is CASSLDGRGGSQPQHF. In DNA, the CDR3 is TGCGCCAGCAGCTTGGACGGCAGGGGAGGGAGTCAGCCCCAGCATTTT.

This clonotype was seen a few times. This rearrangement joins TRBV7-9 to TRBJ2-7, with 12 bases that match TRBD1. With V trimmed by 5 bases and J by 6 bases, 11 bases remained unmatched. Germline CDR1 and CDR2: SEHNR and FQNEAQ (reference sequence). The CDR3 is 16 amino acids. For the CDR3, the DNA is TGTGCCAGCAGCCATCACCGGGACAGGGGGCCTGGCGAGCAGTACTTC. Its translation is CASSHHRDRGPGEQYF. The full variable domain, rest sourced from reference TRBV7-9 and TRBJ2-7, is DTGVSQNPRHKITKRGQNVTFRCDPISEHNRLYWYRQTLGQGPEFLTYFQNEAQLEKSRLLSDRFSAERPKGSFSTLEIQRTEQGDSAMYLCASSHHRDRGPGEQYFGPGTRLTVT.

This clonotype has a handful of counts. At one end, the junction sequence differs from germline, possibly due to a read error. V is TRBV20-1 and J is TRBJ2-2; TRBD2 aligns across 11 bases. This CDR3 has 18 amino acids. CDR1 is DFQATT, CDR2 SNEGSKA, per germline (reference sequence). This CDR3 reads CSARGTSGTRANTGELFF. The CDR3 DNA follows: TGCAGTGCCAGAGGGACTAGCGGAACGCGAGCGAACACCGGGGAGCTGTTTTTT.

This chain links TRBV5-1 with TRBJ1-1, with 7 bases that match TRBD1. J was trimmed by 1 base and V by 4 bases; bases with no gene match: 4. The CDR3 is 14 residues long. CDR1 is SGHRS and CDR2 is YFSETQ in the germline V gene. CDR3 region: CASSEGQPNTEAFF. CDR3 sequence (DNA): TGCGCCAGCAGCGAGGGACAGCCGAACACTGAAGCTTTCTTT.

This sequence joins TRBV20-1 and TRBJ2-3, with 7 bases fitting TRBD2. The CDR3 extends over 15 amino acids. V was clipped by 0 bases and J by 2 bases; unmatched bases: 5. Germline CDR1 reads DFQATT; CDR2 reads SNEGSKA (reference sequence). This CDR3 is CSARDLAGVTDTQYF. As DNA, the CDR3 is TGCAGTGCTAGAGATCTTGCGGGAGTCACAGATACGCAGTATTTT.

This clonotype was seen just once. This chain links TRBV24-1 with TRBJ2-3, with a tentative D call TRBD1 (5 bases). CDR3 length equals 14 residues. Germline V gene data show CDR1 as KGHDR and CDR2 as SFDVKD. The V gene lost 0 bases and the J gene lost 9 bases, with 12 bases spanning the gap. CDR3 DNA sequence: TGTGCCACCAGTGATTTGGGGGCCGACCGCACGCAGTATTTT. Amino acids: CATSDLGADRTQYF.

This clonotype was picked up many times. The J gene is TRBJ2-1, the V gene TRBV4-2; tentatively, D is TRBD1 (6 bases). Trimming pared 4 bases from V and 1 base from J, leaving 8 bases between. This CDR3 region has 14 residues. From germline, CDR1 is LGHNA and CDR2 YNFKEQ. CDR3 protein: CASSPGTSYNEQFF. As DNA, the CDR3 is TGTGCCAGCAGCCCCGGGACATCCTACAATGAGCAGTTCTTC.

The CDR3 here is CASSVGGYGYTF. The CDR3 nucleotides are TGTGCCAGCAGTGTCGGGGGCTATGGCTACACCTTC. V and J are TRBV25-1 and TRBJ1-2; D is possibly TRBD1 (5 bases). This CDR3 is 12 amino acids long. V lost 4 bases and J 4 bases, leaving 7 bases between the germline ends. In germline, CDR1 is MGHDK, CDR2 SYGVNS.

The chain has TRBV9 and TRBJ2-7; 7 nucleotides align to TRBD1. This CDR3 is 15 amino acids long. V shed 0 bases, J shed 3 bases, and the junction held 6 bases outside the gene matches. Germline assignment: CDR1 SGDLS and CDR2 YYNGEE. CDR3 region: CASSVATGINYEQYF. In DNA form, the CDR3 reads TGTGCCAGCAGCGTAGCGACAGGGATAAACTACGAGCAGTACTTC.

A few counts support this clonotype. The J gene is TRBJ2-5, the V gene TRBV24-1; no clear D. From germline, CDR1 is KGHDR and CDR2 SFDVKD. This CDR3 is built from 13 residues. Trimming left V 4 bases short and J 5 bases short, with 10 bases between. CDR3 in DNA: TGTGCCACCAGTGACCAACCCGGGGAGACCCAGTACTTC. As protein: CATSDQPGETQYF.

This clonotype was found many times. This chain links TRBV3-1 with TRBJ2-5, with a weak D call TRBD2 (6 bases). Trimming pared 4 bases from V and 0 bases from J, leaving 9 bases between. The CDR3 totals 14 residues. From germline, CDR1 is LGHDT and CDR2 YNNKEL (reference sequence). The CDR3 sequence: CASSPRDYQETQYF. Written as DNA, the CDR3 is TGTGCCAGCAGCCCCCGGGACTACCAAGAGACCCAGTACTTC.

The DNA of the CDR3 is TGTGCCAGCAGCCAGTATCGAATTTCCACGCGGGACAGCGGGGAGCTGTTTTTT. It specifies CASSQYRISTRDSGELFF. The chain couples TRBV2 to TRBJ2-2, with a tentative D call TRBD1 (7 bases). Trimming pared 6 bases from V and 7 bases from J, leaving 27 bases between. This CDR3 region has 18 residues. Germline V gene data show CDR1 as SNHLY and CDR2 as FYNNEI.

V usage is TRBV7-2 and J usage is TRBJ2-2; 7 nucleotides agree with TRBD2. With V trimmed by 8 bases and J by 0 bases, 9 bases remained unmatched. Germline assignment: CDR1 SGHTA and CDR2 FQGNSA. The CDR3 contains 16 residues. The CDR3 DNA reads TGTGCCAGCTTCCTAGCGGAGGGATCGAACACCGGGGAGCTGTTTTTT. This encodes CASFLAEGSNTGELFF.

The chain has TRBV24-1 and TRBJ2-6, with 9 bases that match TRBD1. The length of the CDR3 is 18 residues. Looked up from germline, CDR1 is KGHDR and CDR2 is SFDVKD. The ends lost 2 bases at V and 4 bases at J; junction bases unmatched: 8. The CDR3 bases are TGTGCCACCAGTGATTATGGGACAGGGTCCTACGGGGCCAACGTCCTGACTTTC. Its translation: CATSDYGTGSYGANVLTF.

This clonotype came up once. The rearrangement uses TRBV19 and TRBJ1-1; the match to TRBD1 covers 8 bases. The junction had 6 bases not matched to a gene; V was cut back by 5 bases and J by 1 base. Germline V CDR1 and CDR2: LNHDA, SQIVND (reference sequence). There are 15 residues in the CDR3. The CDR3 nucleotides are TGTGCCAGTAGTGTACGGGACAGGTCGAACACTGAAGCTTTCTTT. Encoded protein: CASSVRDRSNTEAFF.

V usage is TRBV2 and J usage is TRBJ1-1; 8 bases fit TRBD1. V lost 5 bases to trimming and J lost 12 bases; unmatched junction nucleotides: 5. Germline CDR1 SNHLY, CDR2 FYNNEI. The CDR3 contains 11 residues. This CDR3 reads CASSWTGITFF. The CDR3 coding sequence is TGTGCCAGCAGTTGGACAGGGATAACTTTCTTT.